These T cell receptor beta chains were read from a single sample in a study of shared clonotypes between healthy human individuals. Sequencing used immunoSEQ multiplex PCR; TCRdb keeps in-frame clones, though not all of them. The sample includes about 590,000 clones, nearly 97% of them seen just once. Input material: naive CD8+ T cells sorted from blood. The origin of the receptors is a woman aged 25 to 39 in good health. The conserved cysteine and the conserved F or W are not part of the CDR3 here. Clone size is shown for a subset of rows, as once, few, many or a class of expanded clone.

clone_size	j_call	v_call	cdr3_aa
-	TRBJ2-1	TRBV28	ASSFTGSYNEQF
-	TRBJ1-1	TRBV28	ASSFVVRGYQAF
-	TRBJ1-5	TRBV28	ASSPRTGGKGVSNQPQH
-	TRBJ2-5	TRBV27	ASGRLDEETQY
-	TRBJ1-4	TRBV15	ATSGGFGAVNEKLF
-	TRBJ1-5	TRBV7-9	ASSLGSGLPQH
few	TRBJ2-7	TRBV27	ASSTGQNEQY
-	TRBJ1-1	TRBV7-6	ASSLFMGGQDREFLVNTEAF
-	TRBJ2-7	TRBV5-6	ASSWADDYEQY
-	TRBJ2-5	TRBV5-1	ASTGGEETQY
-	TRBJ2-5	TRBV13	ASSLWTGGSETQY
-	TRBJ1-3	TRBV9	ASSEGHLSGNTIY
-	TRBJ2-3	TRBV27	ASSSLAESTDTQY
-	TRBJ2-3	TRBV7-8	ASSMGHASTDTQY
-	TRBJ2-3	TRBV25-1	ASSPIAGGISTDTQY
-	TRBJ2-1	TRBV7-9	ASSLGGLAEQF
-	TRBJ2-7	TRBV29-1	SVEDPRVPYEQY
-	TRBJ2-5	TRBV7-9	ASSHPLAKETQY
once	TRBJ1-2	TRBV13	ASSEGTGGLGYT
-	TRBJ1-5	TRBV4-1	ASSQDPHGLNSNQPQH
-	TRBJ2-7	TRBV6-1	ASSDSGSYEQY
-	TRBJ2-5	TRBV6-5	GIKGRGETQY
-	TRBJ2-7	TRBV4-1	ASSLTLAGTYEQY
-	TRBJ2-7	TRBV10-3	AISEGQNPYEQY
-	TRBJ2-1	TRBV29-1	SVEAVVSGLAGDRSYNEQF
-	TRBJ2-7	TRBV6-5	ASSYSGEQY
-	TRBJ2-3	TRBV19	AARGLGSDTQY
-	TRBJ2-7	TRBV15	ATSGGLAGESDEQY
-	TRBJ1-5	TRBV27	ASSTDISALDQPQH
-	TRBJ2-1	TRBV27	ASSPNYSYNEQF
-	TRBJ2-2	TRBV27	ASSLLGSGELF
once	TRBJ2-2	TRBV6-1	ASSEGIRNTGELF
-	TRBJ2-7	TRBV13	ASSPGQGSYEQY
-	TRBJ1-1	TRBV28	ASSIIPNTEAF
-	TRBJ2-7	TRBV29-1	SVDGGDRGHYEQY
-	TRBJ2-2	TRBV28	ASRRLAGGPTGELF
-	TRBJ2-1	TRBV21-1	ASSNASLAGGPSEQF
-	TRBJ2-7	TRBV7-9	ASSLVGEPGSYEQY
-	TRBJ2-7	TRBV5-4	ASSSRSSYEQY
-	TRBJ2-5	TRBV4-1	ASSQVVTPRETQY
-	TRBJ2-3	TRBV9	ASSASGLPSTDTQY
-	TRBJ2-3	TRBV5-1	ASSLEGGTDTQY
-	TRBJ2-3	TRBV7-8	ASSFGPDTQY
-	TRBJ2-1	TRBV7-9	ASSSGIEQF
-	TRBJ2-5	TRBV9	ASSVGTEETQY
-	TRBJ2-3	TRBV10-1	ASSELRETDTQY
-	TRBJ1-2	TRBV4-1	ASSQDGRVGYT
-	TRBJ2-7	TRBV21-1	ASSARDRRTYEQY